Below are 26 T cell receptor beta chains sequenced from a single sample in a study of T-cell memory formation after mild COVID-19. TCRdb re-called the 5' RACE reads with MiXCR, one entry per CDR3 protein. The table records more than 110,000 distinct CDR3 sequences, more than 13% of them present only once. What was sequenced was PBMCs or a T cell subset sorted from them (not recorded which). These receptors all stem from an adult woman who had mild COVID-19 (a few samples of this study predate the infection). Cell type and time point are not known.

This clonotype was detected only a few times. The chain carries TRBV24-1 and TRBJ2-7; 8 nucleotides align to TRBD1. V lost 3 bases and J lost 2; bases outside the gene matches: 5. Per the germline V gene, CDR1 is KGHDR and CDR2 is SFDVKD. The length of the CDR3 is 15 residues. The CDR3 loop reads CATSDPGQGTYEQYF. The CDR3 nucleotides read TGTGCCACCAGTGATCCCGGACAGGGTACCTACGAGCAGTACTTC.

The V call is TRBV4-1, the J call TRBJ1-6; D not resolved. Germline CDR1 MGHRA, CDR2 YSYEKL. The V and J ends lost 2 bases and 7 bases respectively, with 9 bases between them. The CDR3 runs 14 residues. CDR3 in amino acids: CASSQTDWNSPLHF. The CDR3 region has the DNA TGCGCCAGCAGCCAAACCGACTGGAATTCACCCCTCCACTTT.

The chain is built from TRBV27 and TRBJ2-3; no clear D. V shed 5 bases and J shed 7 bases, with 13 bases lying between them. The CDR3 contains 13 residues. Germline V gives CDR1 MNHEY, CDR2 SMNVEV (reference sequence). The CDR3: CASSTQSSNTQYF. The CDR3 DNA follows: TGTGCCAGCAGTACCCAATCGAGTAATACGCAGTATTTT.

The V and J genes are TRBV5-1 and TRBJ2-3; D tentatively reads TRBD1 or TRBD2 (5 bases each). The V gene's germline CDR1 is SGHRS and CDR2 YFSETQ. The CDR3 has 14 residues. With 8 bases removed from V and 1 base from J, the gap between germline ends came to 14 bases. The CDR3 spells CASSRDGGTDTQYF. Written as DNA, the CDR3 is TGCGCCAGTTCTCGGGACGGAGGCACAGATACGCAGTATTTT.

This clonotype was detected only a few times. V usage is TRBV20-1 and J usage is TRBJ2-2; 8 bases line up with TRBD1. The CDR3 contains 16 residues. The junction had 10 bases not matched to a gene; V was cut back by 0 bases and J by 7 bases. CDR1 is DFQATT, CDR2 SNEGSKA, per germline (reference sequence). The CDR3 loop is CSARDPRGREIGELFF. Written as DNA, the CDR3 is TGCAGTGCTAGAGACCCCAGGGGGCGCGAAATCGGGGAGCTGTTTTTT.

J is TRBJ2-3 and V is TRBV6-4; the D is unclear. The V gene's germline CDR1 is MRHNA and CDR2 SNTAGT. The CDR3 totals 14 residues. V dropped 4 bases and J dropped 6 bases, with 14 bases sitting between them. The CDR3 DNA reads TGTGCCAGCAGTGCCAGTCAAGAGGTGGATACGCAGTATTTT. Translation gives CASSASQEVDTQYF.

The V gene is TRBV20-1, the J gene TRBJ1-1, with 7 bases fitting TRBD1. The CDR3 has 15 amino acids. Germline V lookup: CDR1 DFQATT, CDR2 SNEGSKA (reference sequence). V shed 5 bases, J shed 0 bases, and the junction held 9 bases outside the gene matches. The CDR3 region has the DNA TGCAGTGCTCCCCGGGACAGAGACATGAACACTGAAGCTTTCTTT. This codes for CSAPRDRDMNTEAFF.

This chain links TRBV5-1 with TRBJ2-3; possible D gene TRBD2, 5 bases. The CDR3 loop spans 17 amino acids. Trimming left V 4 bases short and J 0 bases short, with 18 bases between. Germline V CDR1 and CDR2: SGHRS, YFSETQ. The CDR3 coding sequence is TGCGCCAGCAGCCCCGGTGTTGGAGGCTTTAGCACAGATACGCAGTATTTT. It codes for CASSPGVGGFSTDTQYF.

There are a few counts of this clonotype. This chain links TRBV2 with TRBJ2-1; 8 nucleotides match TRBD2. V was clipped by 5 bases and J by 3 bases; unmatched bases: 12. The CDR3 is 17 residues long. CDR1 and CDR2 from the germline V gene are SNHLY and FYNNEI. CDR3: CASSWPGLGGYYNEQFF. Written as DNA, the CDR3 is TGTGCCAGCAGTTGGCCGGGACTAGGAGGTTACTACAATGAGCAGTTCTTC.

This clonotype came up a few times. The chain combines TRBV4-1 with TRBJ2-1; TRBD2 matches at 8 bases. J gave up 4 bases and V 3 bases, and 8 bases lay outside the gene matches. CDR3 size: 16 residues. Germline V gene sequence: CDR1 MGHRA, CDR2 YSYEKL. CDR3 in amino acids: CASSQLSGGAYNEQFF. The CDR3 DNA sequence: TGCGCCAGCAGCCAGTTAAGCGGGGGCGCTTACAATGAGCAGTTCTTC.

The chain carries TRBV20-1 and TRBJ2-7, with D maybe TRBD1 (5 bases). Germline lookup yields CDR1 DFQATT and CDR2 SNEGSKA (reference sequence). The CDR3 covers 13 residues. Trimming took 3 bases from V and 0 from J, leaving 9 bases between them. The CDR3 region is CSARGHLSYEQYF. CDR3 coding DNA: TGCAGTGCTAGGGGGCACCTCTCCTACGAGCAGTACTTC.

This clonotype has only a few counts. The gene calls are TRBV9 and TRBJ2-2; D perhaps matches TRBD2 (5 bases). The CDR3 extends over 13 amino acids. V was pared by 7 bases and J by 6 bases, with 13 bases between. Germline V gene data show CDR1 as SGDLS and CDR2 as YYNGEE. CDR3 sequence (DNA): TGTGCCAGCGGGTTCGCCGGGGCCGGGGAGCTGTTTTTT. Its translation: CASGFAGAGELFF.

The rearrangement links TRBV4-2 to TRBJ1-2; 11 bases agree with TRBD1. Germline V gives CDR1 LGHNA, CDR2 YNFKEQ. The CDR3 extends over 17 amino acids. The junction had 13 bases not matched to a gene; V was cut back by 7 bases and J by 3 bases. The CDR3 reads CASTYGQGALGDYGYTF. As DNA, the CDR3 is TGTGCCAGCACATATGGACAGGGGGCGTTAGGTGACTATGGCTACACCTTC.

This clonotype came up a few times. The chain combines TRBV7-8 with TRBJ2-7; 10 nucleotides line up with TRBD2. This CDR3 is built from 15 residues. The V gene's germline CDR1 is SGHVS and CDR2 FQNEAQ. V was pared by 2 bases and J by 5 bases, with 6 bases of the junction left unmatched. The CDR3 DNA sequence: TGTGCCAGCAGCTTACTAGCGGGAGACTCAGACGAGCAGTACTTC. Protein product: CASSLLAGDSDEQYF.

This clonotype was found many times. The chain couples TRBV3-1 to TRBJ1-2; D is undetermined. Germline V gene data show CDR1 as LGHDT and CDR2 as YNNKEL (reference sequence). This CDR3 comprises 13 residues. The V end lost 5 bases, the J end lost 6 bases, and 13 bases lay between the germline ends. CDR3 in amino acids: CASSFQVSHGYTF. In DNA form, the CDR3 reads TGTGCCAGCAGCTTCCAGGTCTCCCATGGCTACACCTTC.

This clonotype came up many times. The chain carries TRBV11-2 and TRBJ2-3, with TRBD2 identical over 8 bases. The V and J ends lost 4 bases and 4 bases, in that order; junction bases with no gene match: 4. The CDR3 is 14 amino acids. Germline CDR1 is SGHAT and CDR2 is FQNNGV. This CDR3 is CASSWGGRPDTQYF. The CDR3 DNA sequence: TGTGCCAGCAGCTGGGGCGGGAGGCCAGATACGCAGTATTTT.

The CDR3 here is CASGLGGSNQPQHF. CDR3 in DNA: TGTGCTAGTGGTTTAGGAGGTAGCAATCAGCCCCAGCATTTT. This rearrangement joins TRBV12-5 to TRBJ1-5; no definite D call. The germline V and J ends were trimmed by 3 bases and 0 bases, with 6 bases remaining between them. This CDR3 spans 14 amino acids. Germline values: CDR1 LGHNT, CDR2 FRNRAP.

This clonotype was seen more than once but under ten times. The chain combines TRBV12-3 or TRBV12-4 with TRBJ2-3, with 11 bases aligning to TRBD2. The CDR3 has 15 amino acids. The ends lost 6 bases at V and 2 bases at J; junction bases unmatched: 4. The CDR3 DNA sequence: TGTGCCAGCAGAAGTAGCGGGAGGGCCACAGATACGCAGTATTTT. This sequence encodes CASRSSGRATDTQYF.

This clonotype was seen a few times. The CDR3 nucleotides read TGTGCCACCAGTGATTTCAGGACTAAACAGAACACCGGGGAGCTGTTTTTT. Its translation is CATSDFRTKQNTGELFF. The chain carries TRBV24-1 and TRBJ2-2; a weak D match, TRBD2 (6 bases). With 1 base removed from V and 1 base from J, the gap between germline ends came to 12 bases. The germline V gene has CDR1 KGHDR and CDR2 SFDVKD. This CDR3 has 17 residues.

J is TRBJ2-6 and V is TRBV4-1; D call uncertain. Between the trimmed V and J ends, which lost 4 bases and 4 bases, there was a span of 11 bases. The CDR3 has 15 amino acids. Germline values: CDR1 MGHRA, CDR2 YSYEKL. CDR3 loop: CASSRAESGANVLTF. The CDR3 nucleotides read TGCGCCAGCAGCCGAGCAGAGTCCGGGGCCAACGTCCTGACTTTC.

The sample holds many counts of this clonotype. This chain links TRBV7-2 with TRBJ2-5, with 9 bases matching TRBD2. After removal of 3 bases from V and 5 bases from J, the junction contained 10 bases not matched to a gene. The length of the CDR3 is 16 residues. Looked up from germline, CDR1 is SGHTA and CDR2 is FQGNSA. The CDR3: CASSFLEASGMETQYF. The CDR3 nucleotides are TGTGCCAGCAGCTTCTTAGAGGCTAGCGGGATGGAGACCCAGTACTTC.

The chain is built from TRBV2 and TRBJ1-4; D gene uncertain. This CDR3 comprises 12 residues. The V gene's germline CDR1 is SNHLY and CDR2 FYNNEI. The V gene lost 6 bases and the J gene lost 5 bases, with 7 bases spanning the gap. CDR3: CASSLTNEKLFF. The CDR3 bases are TGTGCCAGCAGCCTCACCAATGAAAAACTGTTTTTT.

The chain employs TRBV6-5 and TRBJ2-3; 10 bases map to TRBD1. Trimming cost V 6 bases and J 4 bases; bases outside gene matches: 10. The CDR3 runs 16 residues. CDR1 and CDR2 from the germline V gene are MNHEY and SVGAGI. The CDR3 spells CASRVGGQGFADTQYF. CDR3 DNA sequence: TGTGCCAGCAGAGTAGGGGGACAGGGGTTTGCAGATACGCAGTATTTT.

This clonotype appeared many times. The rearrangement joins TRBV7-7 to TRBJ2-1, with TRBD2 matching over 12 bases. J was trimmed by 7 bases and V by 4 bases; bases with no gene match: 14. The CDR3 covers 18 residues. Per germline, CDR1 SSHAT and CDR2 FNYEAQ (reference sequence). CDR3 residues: CASSSGALAGGAYNEQFF. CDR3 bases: TGTGCCAGCAGCTCAGGCGCACTAGCGGGGGGTGCATATAATGAGCAGTTCTTC.

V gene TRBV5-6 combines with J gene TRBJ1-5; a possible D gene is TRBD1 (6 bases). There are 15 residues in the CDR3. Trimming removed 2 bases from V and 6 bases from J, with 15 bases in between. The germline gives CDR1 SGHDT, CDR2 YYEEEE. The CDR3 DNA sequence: TGTGCCAGCAGCTTCGCGGGGGCTTGGTCTCAGCCCCAGCATTTT. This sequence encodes CASSFAGAWSQPQHF.

The chain's CDR3 is CASSQDGGDLIGYTF. For the CDR3, the DNA is TGCGCCAGCAGCCAAGATGGTGGGGACCTTATTGGCTACACCTTC. The rearrangement joins TRBV4-3 to TRBJ1-2, with a tentative D call TRBD1 (5 bases). The CDR3 has 15 residues. The V gene's germline CDR1 is LGHNA and CDR2 YSLEER. Trimming shortened V by 0 bases and J by 7 bases, and 15 bases separated the two germline ends.